This T cell receptor (beta chain) derives from a study of blood T cell repertoires in COVID-19. Profiled with immunoSEQ multiplex PCR; TCRdb holds only in-frame clones, not every one. The sample holds under 150,000 clones; 84% are singletons and the top ten take approximately 5.7%. Enrollees, about 18 to 100 years old, lived in roughly 24 US areas. Exposed participants encountered a COVID-19 case during the 2 weeks preceding study entry. This receptor was identified in a woman in her 50s who had been exposed to COVID-19. The specimen was PBMCs or T cells enriched from blood (not recorded which).

CDR3 in amino acids: CASSYSVSGLVVGNQPQHF. DNA of the CDR3: TGTGCCAGCAGTTACTCGGTGTCAGGGCTTGTGGTAGGCAATCAGCCCCAGCATTTT. This chain connects TRBV6-2 or TRBV6-3 to TRBJ1-5, with a possible D match to TRBD1 (5 bases). The germline CDR1 and CDR2 sequences are MNHEY and SVGEGT. The CDR3 is 19 amino acids. Trimming left V 0 bases short and J 2 bases short, with 20 bases between.